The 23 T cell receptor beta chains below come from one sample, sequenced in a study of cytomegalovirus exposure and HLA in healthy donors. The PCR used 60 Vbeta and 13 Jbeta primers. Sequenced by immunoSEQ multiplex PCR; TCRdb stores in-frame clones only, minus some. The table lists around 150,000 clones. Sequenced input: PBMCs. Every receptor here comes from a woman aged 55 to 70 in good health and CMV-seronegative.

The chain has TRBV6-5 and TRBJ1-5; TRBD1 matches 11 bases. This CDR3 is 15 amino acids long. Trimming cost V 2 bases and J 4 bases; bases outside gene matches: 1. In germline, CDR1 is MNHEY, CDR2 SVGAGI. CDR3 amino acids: CASSYGTGGNQPQHF. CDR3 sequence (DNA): TGTGCCAGCAGTTACGGGACAGGGGGAAATCAGCCCCAGCATTTT.

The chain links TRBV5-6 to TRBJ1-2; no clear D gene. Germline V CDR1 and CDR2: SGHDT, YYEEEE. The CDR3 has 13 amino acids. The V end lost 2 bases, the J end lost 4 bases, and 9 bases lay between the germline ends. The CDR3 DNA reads TGTGCCAGCAGCTTAGAGGTCTCCTATGGCTACACCTTC. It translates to CASSLEVSYGYTF.

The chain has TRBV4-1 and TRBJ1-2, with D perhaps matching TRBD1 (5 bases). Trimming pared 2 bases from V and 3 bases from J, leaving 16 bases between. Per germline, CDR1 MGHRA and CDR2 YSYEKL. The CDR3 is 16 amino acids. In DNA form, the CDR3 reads TGCGCCAGCAGCCAACTTCAATTTGGGGGGGACTATGGCTACACCTTC. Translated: CASSQLQFGGDYGYTF.

The CDR3 loop reads CSTRTAEAFF. DNA for the CDR3: TGCAGCACCCGGACAGCCGAAGCTTTCTTT. This chain uses TRBV29-1 with TRBJ1-1; weak D call: TRBD1 (6 bases). Deletions cut 8 bases from V and 8 bases from J, with 12 bases between. The V gene's germline CDR1 is SQVTM and CDR2 ANQGSEA. This CDR3 is built from 10 residues.

The CDR3 DNA reads TGTGCCAGCAGCGGACAGGGAGGACACACTGAAGCTTTCTTT. It yields the protein CASSGQGGHTEAFF. The rearrangement links TRBV6-5 to TRBJ1-1; 8 bases are shared with TRBD1. The CDR3 length is 14 residues. The junction had 6 bases not matched to a gene; V was cut back by 6 bases and J by 3 bases. Looked up from germline, CDR1 is MNHEY and CDR2 is SVGAGI.

The CDR3 sequence: CASSQGQGGDQPQHF. CDR3 nucleotide sequence: TGTGCCAGCAGCCAGGGACAGGGGGGAGATCAGCCCCAGCATTTT. This chain joins TRBV4-2 and TRBJ1-5; 11 bases are a match to TRBD1. CDR3 size: 15 residues. J gave up 5 bases and V 3 bases, and 3 bases lay outside the gene matches. Germline V lookup: CDR1 LGHNA, CDR2 YNFKEQ.

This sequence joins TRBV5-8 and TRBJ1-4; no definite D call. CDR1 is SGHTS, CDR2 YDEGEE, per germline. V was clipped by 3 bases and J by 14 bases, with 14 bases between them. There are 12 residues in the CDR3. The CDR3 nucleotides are TGTGCCAGCAGCTCGACCCGCGTCGGGCTGTTTTTT. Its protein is CASSSTRVGLFF.

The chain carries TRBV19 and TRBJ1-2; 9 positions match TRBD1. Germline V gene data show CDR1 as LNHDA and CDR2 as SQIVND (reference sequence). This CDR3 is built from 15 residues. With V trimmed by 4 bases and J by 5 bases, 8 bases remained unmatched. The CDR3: CASSRGTGTGYGYTF. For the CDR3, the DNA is TGTGCCAGTAGTAGAGGGACAGGGACAGGGTATGGCTACACCTTC.

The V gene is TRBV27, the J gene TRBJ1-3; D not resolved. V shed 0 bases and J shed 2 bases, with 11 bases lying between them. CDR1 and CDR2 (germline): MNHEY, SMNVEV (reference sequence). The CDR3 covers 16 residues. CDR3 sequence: CASSLSWRLTGNTIYF. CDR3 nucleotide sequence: TGTGCCAGCAGTTTATCGTGGAGACTGACTGGAAACACCATATATTTT.

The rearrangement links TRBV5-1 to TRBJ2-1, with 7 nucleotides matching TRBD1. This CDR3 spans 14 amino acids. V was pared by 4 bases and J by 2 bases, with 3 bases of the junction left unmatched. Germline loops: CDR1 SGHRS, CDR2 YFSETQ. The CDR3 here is CASSIGTAYNEQFF. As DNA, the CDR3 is TGCGCCAGCAGCATCGGGACAGCCTACAATGAGCAGTTCTTC.

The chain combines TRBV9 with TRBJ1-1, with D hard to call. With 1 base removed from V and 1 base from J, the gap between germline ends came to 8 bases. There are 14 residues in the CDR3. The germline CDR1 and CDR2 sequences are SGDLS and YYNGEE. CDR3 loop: CASSVLARNTEAFF. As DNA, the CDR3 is TGTGCCAGCAGCGTACTGGCAAGGAACACTGAAGCTTTCTTT.

This CDR3 reads CAISESSSGPNEQFF. The DNA for the CDR3 is TGTGCCATCAGTGAAAGTTCTAGCGGGCCCAATGAGCAGTTCTTC. The chain combines TRBV10-3 with TRBJ2-1; 8 bases are a match to TRBD2. Germline CDR1 reads ENHRY; CDR2 reads SYGVKD. J was trimmed by 6 bases and V by 3 bases; bases with no gene match: 7. This CDR3 region has 15 residues.

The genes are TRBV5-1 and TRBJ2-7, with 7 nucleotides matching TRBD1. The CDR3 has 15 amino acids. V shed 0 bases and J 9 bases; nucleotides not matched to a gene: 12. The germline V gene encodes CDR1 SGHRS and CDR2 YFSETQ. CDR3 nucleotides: TGCGCCAGCAGCTTGGGAGACAGGGATTTCGGAAGGCAGTACTTC. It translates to CASSLGDRDFGRQYF.

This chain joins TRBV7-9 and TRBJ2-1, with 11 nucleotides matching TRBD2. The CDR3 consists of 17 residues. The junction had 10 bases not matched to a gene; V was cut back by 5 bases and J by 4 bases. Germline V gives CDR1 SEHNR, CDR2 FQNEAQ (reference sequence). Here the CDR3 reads CASSLSAGTSGYNEQFF. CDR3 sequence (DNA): TGTGCCAGCAGCCTGTCTGCCGGGACTAGCGGTTACAATGAGCAGTTCTTC.

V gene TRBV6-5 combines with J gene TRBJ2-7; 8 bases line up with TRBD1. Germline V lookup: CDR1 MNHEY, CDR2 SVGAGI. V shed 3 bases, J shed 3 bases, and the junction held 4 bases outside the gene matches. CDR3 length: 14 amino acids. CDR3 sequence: CASSYSDRVYEQYF. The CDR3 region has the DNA TGTGCCAGCAGTTATTCGGACAGGGTCTACGAGCAGTACTTC.

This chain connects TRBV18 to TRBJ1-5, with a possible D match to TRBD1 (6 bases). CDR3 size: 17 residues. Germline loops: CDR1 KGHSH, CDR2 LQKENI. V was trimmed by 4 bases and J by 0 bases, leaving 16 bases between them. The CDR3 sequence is CASSQAPGAYSNQPQHF. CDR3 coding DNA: TGTGCCAGCTCACAGGCTCCAGGGGCGTATAGCAATCAGCCCCAGCATTTT.

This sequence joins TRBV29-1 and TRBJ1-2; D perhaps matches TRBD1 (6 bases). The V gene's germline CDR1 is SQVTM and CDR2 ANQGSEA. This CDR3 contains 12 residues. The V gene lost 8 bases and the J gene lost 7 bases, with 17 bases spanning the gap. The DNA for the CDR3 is TGCAGCCACCCGCCGGGACATTGTGGCTACACCTTC. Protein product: CSHPPGHCGYTF.

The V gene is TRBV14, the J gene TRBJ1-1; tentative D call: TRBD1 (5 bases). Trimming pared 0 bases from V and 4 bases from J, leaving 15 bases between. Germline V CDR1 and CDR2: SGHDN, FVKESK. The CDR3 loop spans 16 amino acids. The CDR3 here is CASSQDWGRASTEAFF. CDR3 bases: TGTGCCAGCAGCCAAGATTGGGGGAGGGCTAGCACTGAAGCTTTCTTT. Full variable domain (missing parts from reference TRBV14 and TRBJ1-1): EAGVTQFPSHSVIEKGQTVTLRCDPISGHDNLYWYRRVMGKEIKFLLHFVKESKQDESGMPNNRFLAERTGGTYSTLKVQPAELEDSGVYFCASSQDWGRASTEAFFGQGTRLTVV.

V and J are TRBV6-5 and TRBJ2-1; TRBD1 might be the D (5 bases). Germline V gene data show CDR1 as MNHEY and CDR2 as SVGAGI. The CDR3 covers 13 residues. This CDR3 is CATAPQVHNEQFF. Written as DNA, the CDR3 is TGTGCTACAGCCCCACAGGTACACAATGAGCAGTTCTTC.

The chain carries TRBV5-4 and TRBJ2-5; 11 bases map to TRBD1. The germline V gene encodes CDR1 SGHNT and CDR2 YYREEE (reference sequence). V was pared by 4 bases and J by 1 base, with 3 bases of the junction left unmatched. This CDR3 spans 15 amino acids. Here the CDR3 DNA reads TGTGCCAGCAGCCGGACAGGGGGCACCCAAGAGACCCAGTACTTC. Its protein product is CASSRTGGTQETQYF.

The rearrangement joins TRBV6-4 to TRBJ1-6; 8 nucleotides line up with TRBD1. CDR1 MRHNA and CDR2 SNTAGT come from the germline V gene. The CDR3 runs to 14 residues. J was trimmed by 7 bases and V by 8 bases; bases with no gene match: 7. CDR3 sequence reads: CASSRTGMNSPLHF. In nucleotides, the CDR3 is TGTGCCAGCTCCCGGACAGGGATGAATTCACCCCTCCACTTT.

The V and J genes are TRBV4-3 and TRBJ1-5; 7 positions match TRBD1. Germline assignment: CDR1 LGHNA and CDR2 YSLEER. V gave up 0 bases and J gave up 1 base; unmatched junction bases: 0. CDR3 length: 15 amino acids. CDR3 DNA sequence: TGCGCCAGCAGCCAAGAACAGGGGAGCAATCAGCCCCAGCATTTT. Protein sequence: CASSQEQGSNQPQHF.

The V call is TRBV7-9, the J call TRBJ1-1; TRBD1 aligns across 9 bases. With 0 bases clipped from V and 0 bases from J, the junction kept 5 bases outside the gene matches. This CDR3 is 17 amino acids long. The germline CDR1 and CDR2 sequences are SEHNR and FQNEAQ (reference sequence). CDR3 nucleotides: TGTGCCAGCAGCTTAGCGGGACAGGGAGCCATGAACACTGAAGCTTTCTTT. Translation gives CASSLAGQGAMNTEAFF. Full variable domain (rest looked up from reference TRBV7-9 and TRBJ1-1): DTGVSQNPRHKITKRGQNVTFRCDPISEHNRLYWYRQTLGQGPEFLTYFQNEAQLEKSRLLSDRFSAERPKGSFSTLEIQRTEQGDSAMYLCASSLAGQGAMNTEAFFGQGTRLTVV.